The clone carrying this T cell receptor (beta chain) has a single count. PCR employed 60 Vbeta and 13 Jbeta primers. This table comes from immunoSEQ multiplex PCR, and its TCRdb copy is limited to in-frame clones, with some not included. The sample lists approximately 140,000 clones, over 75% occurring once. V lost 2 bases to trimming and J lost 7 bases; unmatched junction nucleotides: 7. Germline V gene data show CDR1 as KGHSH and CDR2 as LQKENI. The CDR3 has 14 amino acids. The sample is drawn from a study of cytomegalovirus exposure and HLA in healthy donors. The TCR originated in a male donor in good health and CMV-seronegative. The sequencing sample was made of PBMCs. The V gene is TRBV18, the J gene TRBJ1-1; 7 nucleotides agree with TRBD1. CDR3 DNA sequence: TGTGCCAGCTCACCAAACAGGGGTGGGGATGAAGCTTTCTTT. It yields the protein CASSPNRGGDEAFF.